The clone carrying this TCR beta chain was recorded only once. No antigen is known for it. The data derive from a study of beta chain features in type 1 diabetes. As for the study in general: In all, approximately 110 million sorted cells from all samples were analyzed.

Regarding the study as a whole: More deletions and fewer insertions at VDJ junctions were found in patients with type 1 diabetes. Researchers report that Type 1 diabetes patients had moderately but significantly shorter TCRB CDR3s across all four CD4+ subsets. Relative to healthy donors, patients appeared to have naive, central memory and Treg TCRB repertoires that were more similar.

Per germline, CDR1 MDHEN and CDR2 SYDVKM. Deletions cut 1 base from V and 0 bases from J, with 13 bases between. The CDR3 has 17 residues. The sequenced template was cDNA made from the entire isolated RNA. The average read count of naive, central memory and regulatory T cell samples was approximately 3.9 million. Sequencing was performed with immunoSEQ multiplex PCR; in TCRdb, only in-frame clones are kept and a portion is missing. Among hundreds of thousands of clones, about an eighth were seen once, and the ten largest hold approximately 0.02%. This chain connects TRBV28 to TRBJ1-5, with D unresolved. This receptor was obtained from a man aged 18 to 29 with type 1 diabetes. The sequencing sample was made of naive CD4+ T cells from blood. DNA of the CDR3: TGTGCCAGCAGTTTATCTGGCGGAGGTTATAGCAATCAGCCCCAGCATTTT. Amino acids: CASSLSGGGYSNQPQHF.